This T cell receptor (beta chain) was recovered during a study of CXCR3-negative and CXCR3-positive naive CD8 T cells. As to this clonotype: Antigen: not known.

Libraries of TRB cDNA were made by 5' RACE and carried UMIs. Each CDR3 protein gets one entry in TCRdb, which reprocessed the 5' RACE reads and gives no DNA. The sample's table shows 140,000 to 150,000 distinct CDR3 sequences. This CDR3 is 18 amino acids long. Germline V gives CDR1 SGHDT, CDR2 YYEEEE. Study findings and constraints: Both of the naive subsets showed about the same high diversity, but memory CD8+ cells had much less. Higher TRB CDR3 hydrophobicity marked CXCR3-positive naive cells relative to CXCR3-negative naive cells.

This TCR came from a human donor in good health. Some clones in this sample may be carry-over from other donors' samples. J is TRBJ1-2 and V is TRBV5-6; TCRdb's assignment of TRBD1 cannot be checked, as there is no DNA. The material sequenced was naive CXCR3+ CD8+ T cells from blood. The subset denotes: CD45RO-CCR7+CD27+CD95- naive CD8+ T cells expressing CXCR3 (TNR3+). The CDR3: CASSFGGDSDGINYGYTF.